The clone carrying this T cell receptor beta chain appeared a few times. Its antigen remains unidentified. These data come from a study of T-cell memory formation after mild COVID-19. Study-wide findings and caveats: Clones shrinking between day 15 and 85 showed a balanced CD4/CD8 split, and those that grew later tilted toward CD4+. Some clones that responded were present in memory (sampled pre-infection), which suggests cross-reactive memory joined. Shrinking CD4+ clones were chiefly CM and EM; CD8+ ones were chiefly EMRA.

Using constant-segment primers, 5'RACE produced TCR alpha and TCR beta cDNA libraries carrying sample barcodes and UMIs. TCRdb fed the 5' RACE reads into MiXCR, producing one record per CDR3 protein. This sample yields roughly 62,000 distinct CDR3 sequences, of which less than 9.5% are seen a single time; around 1.1% belongs to the top ten. Germline CDR1 is SGHNT and CDR2 is YYREEE (reference sequence). V was trimmed by 3 bases and J by 0 bases, leaving 6 bases between them. The CDR3 runs 14 residues. Source material: PBMCs or a T cell subset sorted from them (not recorded which). The sequence derives from a man between 18 and 35 years old who had mild COVID-19 (a few samples of this study predate the infection). Cell type and time point are not known. The chain carries TRBV5-4 and TRBJ2-2; no clear D gene. The CDR3: CASSSVANTGELFF. The CDR3, as DNA: TGTGCCAGCAGCTCCGTCGCGAACACCGGGGAGCTGTTTTTT.